The next 10 T cell receptor beta chains were all read from a single sample in a study of blood T cell repertoires in COVID-19 (dated by TCRdb to about 2020). To prepare the library, the immunoSEQ multiplex PCR assay was applied. TCRdb's version of the immuneACCESS table is confined to in-frame rearrangements and falls short of the full clone set. An unresolved V gene accounts for under half of the shortfall where checked; the remainder is of unknown origin. For this sample the table gives around 280,000 clones, of which about 90% were detected only once. The ten most abundant clones make up around 2.1% of the sample. Sequencing used peripheral blood. Every receptor here comes from a woman in her 30s who had recovered from COVID-19.

The V gene is TRBV7-2, the J gene TRBJ2-5; D is perhaps TRBD1 (6 bases). V lost 4 bases to trimming and J lost 0 bases, with 18 bases between them. This CDR3 is built from 17 residues. From germline, CDR1 is SGHTA and CDR2 FQGNSA. The CDR3 bases are TGTGCCAGCAGCTCACTCACAGGGCTTCCTAACCAAGAGACCCAGTACTTC. Translating it yields CASSSLTGLPNQETQYF.

The chain combines TRBV2 with TRBJ2-7, with no clear D. The CDR3 sequence is 11 residues long. V was shortened by 6 bases and J by 5 bases, with 8 bases between the two germline ends. Germline assignment: CDR1 SNHLY and CDR2 FYNNEI. The CDR3 coding sequence is TGTGCCAGCAGGCGTCTGGACGAGCAGTACTTC. Amino acids: CASRRLDEQYF.

V is TRBV18 and J is TRBJ2-5; D is possibly TRBD1 (6 bases). CDR1 is KGHSH and CDR2 is LQKENI in the germline V gene. The V end was cut by 4 bases, the J end by 4 bases, with 13 bases between. The CDR3 extends over 14 amino acids. The CDR3: CASSLIQGSETQYF. DNA for the CDR3: TGTGCCAGCTCACTGATACAGGGATCAGAGACCCAGTACTTC. Supplemented by reference TRBV18 and TRBJ2-5, the full variable domain reads NAGVMQNPRHLVRRRGQEARLRCSPMKGHSHVYWYRQLPEEGLKFMVYLQKENIIDESGMPKERFSAEFPKEGPSILRIQQVVRGDSAAYFCASSLIQGSETQYFGPGTRLLVL.

V gene TRBV19 combines with J gene TRBJ2-7; D remains unclear. The V gene lost 7 bases and the J gene lost 3 bases, with 13 bases spanning the gap. The CDR3 runs 13 residues. Germline loops: CDR1 LNHDA, CDR2 SQIVND (reference sequence). The CDR3 DNA reads as TGTGCCAGTACCGAAAGAGGCCGCTACGAGCAGTACTTC. It encodes CASTERGRYEQYF.

The rearrangement joins TRBV5-6 to TRBJ1-2; D possibly corresponds to TRBD1 (6 bases). Per the germline V gene, CDR1 is SGHDT and CDR2 is YYEEEE. Trimming took off 5 bases at V and 7 bases at J, with 12 bases between the two ends. The CDR3 spans 12 residues. CDR3 protein: CASRGGQGGYTF. The CDR3 region has the DNA TGTGCCAGCAGGGGGGGGCAAGGTGGCTACACCTTC.

This clone was recorded only once. The V and J genes are TRBV5-8 and TRBJ1-4; no reliable D call. Trimming took off 2 bases at V and 0 bases at J, with 11 bases between the two ends. Germline V lookup: CDR1 SGHTS, CDR2 YDEGEE. The CDR3 consists of 16 residues. CDR3 in amino acids: CASSLVFGATNEKLFF. The CDR3 DNA reads TGTGCCAGCAGCTTAGTATTCGGGGCAACTAATGAAAAACTGTTTTTT.

The V call is TRBV7-2, the J call TRBJ2-7; TRBD1 aligns across 10 bases. CDR1 is SGHTA and CDR2 is FQGNSA in the germline V gene. This CDR3 comprises 15 residues. V lost 5 bases and J lost 0; bases outside the gene matches: 4. The CDR3 DNA reads as TGTGCCAGCAGCCGTGACAGGGGGCCCTCCTACGAGCAGTACTTC. Translation gives CASSRDRGPSYEQYF. Complete variable domain (other parts from reference TRBV7-2 and TRBJ2-7): GAGVSQSPSNKVTEKGKDVELRCDPISGHTALYWYRQSLGQGLEFLIYFQGNSAPDKSGLPSDRFSAERTGGSVSTLTIQRTQQEDSAVYLCASSRDRGPSYEQYFGPGTRLTVT.

This chain links TRBV30 with TRBJ2-1; 12 bases agree with TRBD2. Germline V gives CDR1 GTSNPN, CDR2 SVGIG (reference sequence). V shed 1 base and J 1 base; nucleotides not matched to a gene: 5. This CDR3 has 17 residues. DNA for the CDR3: TGTGCCTGGAGTGGTTCGACTAGCGGGGGATCCTACAATGAGCAGTTCTTC. It specifies CAWSGSTSGGSYNEQFF.

This clone has just one count. The J gene is TRBJ1-2, the V gene TRBV4-2; D is unclear. Germline V CDR1 and CDR2: LGHNA, YNFKEQ. The CDR3 length is 15 residues. V lost 0 bases and J lost 6, with 14 bases in between. CDR3 sequence reads: CASSQEGSRGDGYTF. The CDR3, as DNA: TGTGCCAGCAGCCAAGAAGGGTCGCGGGGAGATGGCTACACCTTC.

This clone showed up just once. The rearrangement joins TRBV7-9 to TRBJ1-6, with D perhaps matching TRBD1 (5 bases). CDR1 and CDR2 (germline): SEHNR, FQNEAQ (reference sequence). There are 12 residues in the CDR3. The V end was cut by 5 bases, the J end by 13 bases, with 12 bases between. The CDR3: CASSQSGVPLHF. CDR3 DNA sequence: TGTGCCAGCAGCCAATCGGGGGTCCCCCTCCACTTT.